This TCR beta chain is from a study of blood T cells in healthy people across ages. The V gene lost 3 bases and the J gene lost 0 bases, with 10 bases spanning the gap. Per the germline V gene, CDR1 is LNHNV and CDR2 is YYDKDF (reference sequence). The CDR3 has 15 amino acids. Turning to this clonotype: Antigen: not known.

Next came a second PCR, run for about 7 to 12 cycles, which used a sample-barcoded 5' primer along with a J-beta primer mix. TCRdb redid the calling of the 5' RACE reads with MiXCR, one entry per CDR3 protein. The sample has about 1,400,000 distinct CDR3 sequences; 45% to 70% are singletons. Roughly 10 milliliters was the volume of peripheral blood drawn from each donor. Regarding the study as a whole: Long-lived and aged donors differed, with more naive CD4+ cells and higher diversity in the long-lived. Any conclusive comparison of naive versus antigen-experienced cells was prevented by using unsorted PBMCs. Calculation of diversity from one million T cells yielded estimates considered to be underestimates.

This TCR derives from a young man in good health. The rearrangement joins TRBV15 to TRBJ2-3; D ambiguous. The sequencing input was blood. The CDR3 nucleotides are TGTGCCACCAGCAGGGTCGGTAGGAGCACAGATACGCAGTATTTT. Translating it yields CATSRVGRSTDTQYF.